This T cell receptor beta chain stems from a study of post-analysis software for immune sequencing data. Notes on this clonotype: Its antigen is unknown.

Findings of the study overall: Normalized Chao1 diversity was significantly reduced in patients versus controls. Controls showed lower frequencies than patients for five TRBV segments, and TRBV5-6, TRBV5-1 and TRBV20-1 were among these. F measure showed strong co-clustering of same-batch samples.

Germline lookup yields CDR1 SGHRS and CDR2 YFSETQ. This CDR3 has 15 amino acids. Trimming cost V 4 bases and J 1 base; bases outside gene matches: 6. Every TCR beta cDNA library bore unique molecular identifiers. Each CDR3 protein is one row after TCRdb ran MiXCR on the PCR reads. The table lists around 770,000 distinct CDR3 sequences, around 45% of them singletons. Sequenced sample: blood. This TCR came from a girl aged 5-17 years with multiple sclerosis. This chain connects TRBV5-1 to TRBJ2-3, with 7 bases that match TRBD1. The CDR3 bases are TGCGCCAGCAGCGGGACAGCGCCCCGCACAGATACGCAGTATTTT. It is translated as CASSGTAPRTDTQYF.